This entry lists 20 T cell receptor beta chains sequenced from one sample in a study of radiotherapy plus CTLA-4 blockade in lung cancer. This table comes from immunoSEQ multiplex PCR, and its TCRdb copy is limited to in-frame clones, with some not included. The repertoire holds more than 25,000 clones, around 80% seen once, with 7% to 8% in the top ten. This sample comprised peripheral blood, obtained from a patient treated with radiotherapy plus ipilimumab. The receptors stem from a human donor with non-small cell lung cancer who had stable disease on radiotherapy plus ipilimumab.

The V and J genes are TRBV5-4 and TRBJ2-2; 10 bases line up with TRBD2. Germline CDR1 reads SGHNT; CDR2 reads YYREEE (reference sequence). The J segment lost 7 bases and the V segment lost 3 bases, leaving 12 bases of the junction unmatched. The CDR3 runs 17 residues. The CDR3, as DNA: TGTGCCAGCAGCTGGGGAGCGGGGGGGCTCTCTGGCGGGGAGCTGTTTTTT. Its protein product is CASSWGAGGLSGGELFF.

CDR3: CASSLDVWGDSGNTIYF. CDR3 bases: TGTGCCAGCAGCTTAGATGTTTGGGGGGACTCTGGAAACACCATATATTTT. The chain combines TRBV11-2 with TRBJ1-3, with D possibly being TRBD1 (5 bases). This CDR3 spans 17 amino acids. Trimming shortened V by 0 bases and J by 0 bases, and 12 bases separated the two germline ends. The V gene's germline CDR1 is SGHAT and CDR2 FQNNGV.

J is TRBJ2-3 and V is TRBV5-1; 7 nucleotides agree with TRBD1. J gave up 5 bases and V 4 bases, and 7 bases lay outside the gene matches. The CDR3 is 14 residues long. Germline V gene lookup returns CDR1 SGHRS and CDR2 YFSETQ. CDR3 loop: CASSTDRVIDTQYF. The CDR3 region has the DNA TGCGCCAGCAGCACCGACAGGGTAATAGATACGCAGTATTTT.

The gene calls are TRBV14 and TRBJ2-5, with 9 bases fitting TRBD1. CDR1 and CDR2 (germline): SGHDN, FVKESK. J was trimmed by 7 bases and V by 8 bases; bases with no gene match: 14. The CDR3 is made up of 15 amino acids. CDR3 loop: CASGPQGAVRGTQYF. The CDR3 DNA reads as TGTGCCAGCGGCCCACAGGGGGCAGTTCGGGGGACCCAGTACTTC.

The chain employs TRBV10-1 and TRBJ2-1, with D tentatively TRBD2 (5 bases). CDR3 length: 13 residues. V dropped 4 bases and J dropped 10 bases, with 14 bases sitting between them. CDR1 WNHNN and CDR2 SYGVQD come from the germline V gene (reference sequence). The DNA of the CDR3 is TGCGCCAGCAGTGTGAGCTTCCCGGGAGAGCAGTTCTTC. Its protein is CASSVSFPGEQFF.

CDR3 amino acids: CASSPLRELNTEAFF. The CDR3 region has the DNA TGTGCCAGCTCACCATTGAGAGAACTGAACACTGAAGCTTTCTTT. J is TRBJ1-1 and V is TRBV18; D is unresolved. Germline V gene sequence: CDR1 KGHSH, CDR2 LQKENI. V lost 2 bases to trimming and J lost 0 bases, with 10 bases between them. The CDR3 sequence is 15 residues long.

This chain links TRBV7-8 with TRBJ2-7; D uncertain. This CDR3 is built from 15 residues. V was clipped by 1 base and J by 4 bases, with 14 bases between them. CDR1 SGHVS and CDR2 FQNEAQ come from the germline V gene. The CDR3 DNA follows: TGTGCCAGCAGCTTAGTCCCGGGCAGAGATTACGAGCAGTACGTC. It codes for CASSLVPGRDYEQYV.

The chain's CDR3 is CATKTHPADYGYTF. CDR3 DNA sequence: TGCGCCACCAAGACACACCCGGCGGACTATGGCTACACCTTC. The chain is built from TRBV5-1 and TRBJ1-2; D uncertain. V lost 9 bases, J lost 3 bases, and 18 bases lay in between. The germline V gene has CDR1 SGHRS and CDR2 YFSETQ. The length of the CDR3 is 14 residues.

The rearrangement links TRBV6-1 to TRBJ2-2, with D maybe TRBD2 (5 bases). This CDR3 comprises 15 residues. Per the germline V gene, CDR1 is MNHNS and CDR2 is SASEGT. V lost 2 bases and J lost 3, with 10 bases in between. CDR3 sequence (DNA): TGTGCCAGCAGTGAAAAGGGAGTGGACACCGGGGAGCTGTTTTTT. Protein: CASSEKGVDTGELFF.

The CDR3, as DNA: TGTGCCTGGAGTGTACGGGGTTCCGGGGAGCTGTTTTTT. Translated, it gives CAWSVRGSGELFF. V and J are TRBV30 and TRBJ2-2; D perhaps matches TRBD2 (5 bases). The length of the CDR3 is 13 residues. Looked up from germline, CDR1 is GTSNPN and CDR2 is SVGIG (reference sequence). V dropped 0 bases and J dropped 6 bases, with 8 bases sitting between them.

The chain joins TRBV5-5 to TRBJ2-7, with 7 bases identical to TRBD2. The CDR3 has 14 residues. CDR1 and CDR2 (germline): SGHKS, YYEKEE (reference sequence). Trimming cost V 0 bases and J 6 bases; bases outside gene matches: 6. The DNA for the CDR3 is TGTGCCAGCAGCTTGGGACACGGGGGGAGCGAGCAGTACGTC. Amino acids: CASSLGHGGSEQYV.

The chain's CDR3 is CASSRDRANYGYTF. CDR3 DNA: TGTGCCAGCAGCCGTGACAGGGCTAACTATGGCTACACCTTC. This chain links TRBV6-5 with TRBJ1-2, with 7 bases fitting TRBD1. Germline V gene sequence: CDR1 MNHEY, CDR2 SVGAGI. The CDR3 covers 14 residues. After removal of 6 bases from V and 0 bases from J, the junction contained 4 bases not matched to a gene.

The chain has TRBV2 and TRBJ1-5; tentatively, D is TRBD1 (5 bases). Trimming took off 7 bases at V and 1 base at J, with 17 bases between the two ends. There are 16 residues in the CDR3. CDR1 SNHLY and CDR2 FYNNEI come from the germline V gene. The CDR3 here is CASMAGSSGSNQPQHF. CDR3 bases: TGTGCCAGCATGGCAGGGTCATCGGGAAGCAATCAGCCCCAGCATTTT.

The V gene is TRBV6-4, the J gene TRBJ2-2, with no clear D. CDR3 length: 13 residues. The germline V and J ends were trimmed by 5 bases and 0 bases, with 4 bases remaining between them. CDR1 and CDR2 from the germline V gene are MRHNA and SNTAGT. Here the CDR3 reads CASSPANTGELFF. In nucleotides, the CDR3 is TGTGCCAGCAGTCCAGCGAACACCGGGGAGCTGTTTTTT.

The rearrangement uses TRBV7-8 and TRBJ1-1; TRBD1 matches at 8 bases. V shed 1 base, J shed 4 bases, and the junction held 2 bases outside the gene matches. The CDR3 consists of 14 residues. Germline-derived CDR1 and CDR2 are SGHVS and FQNEAQ. CDR3 sequence: CASSLVQGGTEAFF. The DNA for the CDR3 is TGTGCCAGCAGCTTAGTACAGGGGGGCACTGAAGCTTTCTTT.

This sequence joins TRBV18 and TRBJ1-2; a weak D match, TRBD1 (6 bases). Germline V gives CDR1 KGHSH, CDR2 LQKENI. V was cut by 1 base and J by 4 bases, with 10 bases left in between. The CDR3 totals 14 residues. For the CDR3, the DNA is TGTGCCAGCTCACCACGGACAGAAGCCTATGGCTACACCTTC. Protein sequence: CASSPRTEAYGYTF.

The J gene is TRBJ1-6, the V gene TRBV4-1; D ambiguous. CDR3 length equals 15 residues. Per the germline V gene, CDR1 is MGHRA and CDR2 is YSYEKL. Deletions cut 1 base from V and 5 bases from J, with 9 bases between. In DNA form, the CDR3 reads TGCGCCAGCAGCCAAGCATCTACGGATAATTCACCCCTCCACTTT. It is translated as CASSQASTDNSPLHF.

The chain joins TRBV14 to TRBJ2-7; D unclear. The CDR3 loop spans 14 amino acids. V lost 4 bases to trimming and J lost 2 bases, with 12 bases between them. The germline V gene has CDR1 SGHDN and CDR2 FVKESK. Here the CDR3 DNA reads TGTGCCAGCAGCCCTCGACTTCTCACCTACGAGCAGTACTTC. This gives the protein CASSPRLLTYEQYF.

CDR3 amino acids: CASSYGTGGYEQYF. Written as DNA, the CDR3 is TGTGCCAGCAGTTATGGGACAGGGGGCTACGAGCAGTACTTC. The rearrangement uses TRBV28 and TRBJ2-7, with 11 bases aligning to TRBD1. Per germline, CDR1 MDHEN and CDR2 SYDVKM. V lost 4 bases to trimming and J lost 3 bases; unmatched junction nucleotides: 2. The CDR3 extends over 14 amino acids.

CDR3: CASSQTGGESPLHF. CDR3 coding DNA: TGTGCCAGCAGCCAGACAGGGGGTGAATCACCCCTCCACTTT. The V and J genes are TRBV6-1 and TRBJ1-6, with 9 positions matching TRBD1. Germline V gives CDR1 MNHNS, CDR2 SASEGT. The CDR3 extends over 14 amino acids. J lost 10 bases, V lost 6 bases, and 7 bases had no gene match.